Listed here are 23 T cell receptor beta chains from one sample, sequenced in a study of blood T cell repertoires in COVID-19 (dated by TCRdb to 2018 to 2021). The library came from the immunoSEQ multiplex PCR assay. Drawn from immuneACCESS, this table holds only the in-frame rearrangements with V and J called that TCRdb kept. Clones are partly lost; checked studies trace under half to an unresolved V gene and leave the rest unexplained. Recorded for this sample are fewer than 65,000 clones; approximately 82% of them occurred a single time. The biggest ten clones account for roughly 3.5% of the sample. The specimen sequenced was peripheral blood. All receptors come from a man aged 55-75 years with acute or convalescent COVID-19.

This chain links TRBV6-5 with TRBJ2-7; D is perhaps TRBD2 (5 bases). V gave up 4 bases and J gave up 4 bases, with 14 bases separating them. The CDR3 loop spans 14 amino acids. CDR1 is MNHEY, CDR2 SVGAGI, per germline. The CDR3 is CASSFRGARYEQYF. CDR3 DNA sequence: TGTGCCAGCAGTTTCCGGGGAGCTCGGTACGAGCAGTACTTC.

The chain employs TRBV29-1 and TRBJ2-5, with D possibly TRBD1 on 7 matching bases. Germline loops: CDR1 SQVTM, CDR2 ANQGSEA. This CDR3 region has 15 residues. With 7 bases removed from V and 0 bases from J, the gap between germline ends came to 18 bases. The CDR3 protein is CSAGGGGVYQETQYF. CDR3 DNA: TGCAGCGCCGGAGGGGGCGGGGTGTACCAAGAGACCCAGTACTTC.

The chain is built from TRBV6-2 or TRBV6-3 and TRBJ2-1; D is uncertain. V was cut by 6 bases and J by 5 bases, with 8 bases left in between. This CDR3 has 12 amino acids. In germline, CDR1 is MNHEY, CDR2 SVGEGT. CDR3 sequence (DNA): TGTGCCAGCAGCCGGCCCAACAATGAGCAGTTCTTC. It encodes CASSRPNNEQFF.

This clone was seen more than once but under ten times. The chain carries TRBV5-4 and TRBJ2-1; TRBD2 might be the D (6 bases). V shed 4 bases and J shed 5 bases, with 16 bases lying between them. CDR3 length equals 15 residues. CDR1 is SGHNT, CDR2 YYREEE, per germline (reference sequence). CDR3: CASSPVGTQDNEQFF. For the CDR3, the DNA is TGTGCCAGCAGCCCCGTTGGGACTCAGGACAATGAGCAGTTCTTC.

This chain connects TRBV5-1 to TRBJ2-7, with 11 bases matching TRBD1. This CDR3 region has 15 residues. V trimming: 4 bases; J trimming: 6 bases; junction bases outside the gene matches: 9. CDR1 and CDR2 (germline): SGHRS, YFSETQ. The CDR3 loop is CASSKPLGQGGEQYF. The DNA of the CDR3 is TGCGCCAGCAGCAAGCCCTTGGGACAGGGGGGCGAGCAGTACTTC.

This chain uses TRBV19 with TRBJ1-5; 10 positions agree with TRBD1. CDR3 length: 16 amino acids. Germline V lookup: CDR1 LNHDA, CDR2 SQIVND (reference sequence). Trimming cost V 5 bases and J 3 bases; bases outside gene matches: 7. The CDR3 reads CASSGGDRGYNQPQHF. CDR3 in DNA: TGTGCCAGTAGTGGGGGGGACAGGGGCTACAATCAGCCCCAGCATTTT.

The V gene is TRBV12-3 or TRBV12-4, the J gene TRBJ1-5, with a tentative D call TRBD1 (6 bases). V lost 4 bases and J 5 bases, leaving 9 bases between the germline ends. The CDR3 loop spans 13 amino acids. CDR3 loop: CASSSQGYQPQHF. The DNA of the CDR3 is TGTGCCAGCAGTTCACAGGGTTATCAGCCCCAGCATTTT.

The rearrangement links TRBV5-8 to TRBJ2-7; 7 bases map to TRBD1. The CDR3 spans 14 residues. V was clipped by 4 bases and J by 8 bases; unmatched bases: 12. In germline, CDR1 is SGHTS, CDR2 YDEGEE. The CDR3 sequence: CASSRRDRQEKQYF. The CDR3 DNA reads TGTGCCAGCAGCCGTAGGGACAGACAGGAAAAGCAGTACTTC.

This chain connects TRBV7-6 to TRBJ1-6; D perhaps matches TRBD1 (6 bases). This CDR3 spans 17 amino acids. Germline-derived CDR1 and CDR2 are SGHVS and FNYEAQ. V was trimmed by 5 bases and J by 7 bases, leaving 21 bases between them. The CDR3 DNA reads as TGTGCCAGCAGCCCCGGGGGGGGCTACCCGGGGAATTCACCCCTCCACTTT. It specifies CASSPGGGYPGNSPLHF. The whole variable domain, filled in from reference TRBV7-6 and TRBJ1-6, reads GAGVSQSPRYKVTKRGQDVALRCDPISGHVSLYWYRQALGQGPEFLTYFNYEAQQDKSGLPNDRFSAERPEGSISTLTIQRTEQRDSAMYRCASSPGGGYPGNSPLHFGNGTRLTVT.

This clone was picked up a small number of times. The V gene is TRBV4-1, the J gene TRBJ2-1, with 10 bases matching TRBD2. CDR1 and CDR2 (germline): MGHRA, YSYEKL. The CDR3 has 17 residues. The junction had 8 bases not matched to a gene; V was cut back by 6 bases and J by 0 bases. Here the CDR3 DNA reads TGCGCCAGCAGGAAGAGCGGGGGGGCCGGCTCCTACAATGAGCAGTTCTTC. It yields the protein CASRKSGGAGSYNEQFF.

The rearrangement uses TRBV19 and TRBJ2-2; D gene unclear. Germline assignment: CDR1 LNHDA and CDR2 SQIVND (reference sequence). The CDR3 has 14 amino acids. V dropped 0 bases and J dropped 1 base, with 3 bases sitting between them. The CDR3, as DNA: TGTGCCAGTAGTATAGAGCGGAACACCGGGGAGCTGTTTTTT. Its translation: CASSIERNTGELFF.

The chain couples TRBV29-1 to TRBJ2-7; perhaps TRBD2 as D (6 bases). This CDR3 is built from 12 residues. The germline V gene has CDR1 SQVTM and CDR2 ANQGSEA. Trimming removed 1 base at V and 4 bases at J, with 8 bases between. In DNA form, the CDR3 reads TGCAGCGTTGAAGGGACTAAGTACGAGCAGTACTTC. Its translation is CSVEGTKYEQYF.

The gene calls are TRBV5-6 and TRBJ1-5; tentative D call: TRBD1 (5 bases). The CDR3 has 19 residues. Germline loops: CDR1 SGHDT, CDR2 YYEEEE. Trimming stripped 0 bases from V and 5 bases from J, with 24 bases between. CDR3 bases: TGTGCCAGCAGCTTGGCTGTGGGGGGATTGGAGGGATGGGATCAGCCCCAGCATTTT. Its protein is CASSLAVGGLEGWDQPQHF.

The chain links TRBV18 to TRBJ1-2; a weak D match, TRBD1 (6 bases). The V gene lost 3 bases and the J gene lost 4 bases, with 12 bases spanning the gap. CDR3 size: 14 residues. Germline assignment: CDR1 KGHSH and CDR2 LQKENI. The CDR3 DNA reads TGTGCCAGCTCACCGGCTGAGGGGGTCTATGGCTACACCTTC. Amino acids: CASSPAEGVYGYTF.

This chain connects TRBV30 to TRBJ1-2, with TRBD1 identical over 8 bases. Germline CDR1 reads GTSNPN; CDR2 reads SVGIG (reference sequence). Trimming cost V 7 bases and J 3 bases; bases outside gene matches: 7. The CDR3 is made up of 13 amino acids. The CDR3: CAFGGQGHYGYTF. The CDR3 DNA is TGTGCCTTCGGCGGACAGGGCCACTATGGCTACACCTTC.

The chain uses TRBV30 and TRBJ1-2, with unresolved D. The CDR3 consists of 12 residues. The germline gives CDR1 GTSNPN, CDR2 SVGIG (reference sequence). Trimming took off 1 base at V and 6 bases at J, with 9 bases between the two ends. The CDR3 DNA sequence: TGTGCCTGGAGTGAGAGAGGAGATGGCTACACCTTC. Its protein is CAWSERGDGYTF.

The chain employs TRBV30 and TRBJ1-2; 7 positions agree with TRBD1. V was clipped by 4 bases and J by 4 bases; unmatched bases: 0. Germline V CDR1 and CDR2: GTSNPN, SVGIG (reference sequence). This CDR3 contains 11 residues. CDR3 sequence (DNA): TGTGCCTGGAACAGGGGCTATGGCTACACCTTC. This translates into CAWNRGYGYTF.

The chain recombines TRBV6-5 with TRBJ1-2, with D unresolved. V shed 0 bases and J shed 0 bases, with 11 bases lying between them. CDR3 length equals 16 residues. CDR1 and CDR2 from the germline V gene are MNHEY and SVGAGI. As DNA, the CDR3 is TGTGCCAGCAGTTACTCGAGAGGGTTTACTAACTATGGCTACACCTTC. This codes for CASSYSRGFTNYGYTF.

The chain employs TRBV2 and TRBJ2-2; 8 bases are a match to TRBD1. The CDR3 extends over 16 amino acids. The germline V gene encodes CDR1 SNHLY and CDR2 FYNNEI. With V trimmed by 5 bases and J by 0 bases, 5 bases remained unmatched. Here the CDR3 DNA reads TGTGCCAGCAGTCCCCTGGGACAGGCGAACACCGGGGAGCTGTTTTTT. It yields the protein CASSPLGQANTGELFF.

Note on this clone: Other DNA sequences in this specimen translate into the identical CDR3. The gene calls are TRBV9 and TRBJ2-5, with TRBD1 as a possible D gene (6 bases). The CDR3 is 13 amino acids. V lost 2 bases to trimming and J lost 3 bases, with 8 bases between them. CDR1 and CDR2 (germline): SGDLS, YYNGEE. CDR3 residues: CASSVRGEETQYF. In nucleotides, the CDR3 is TGTGCCAGCAGCGTCAGGGGCGAAGAGACCCAGTACTTC.

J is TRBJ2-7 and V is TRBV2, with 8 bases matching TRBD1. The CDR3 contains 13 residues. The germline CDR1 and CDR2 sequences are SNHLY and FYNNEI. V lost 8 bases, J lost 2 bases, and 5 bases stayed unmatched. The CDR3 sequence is CASLRQGTYEQYF. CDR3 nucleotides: TGTGCCAGCTTACGACAGGGGACCTACGAGCAGTACTTC.

CDR3 in amino acids: CASNLGANNEQFF. CDR3 DNA sequence: TGTGCCAGCAACCTGGGGGCTAACAATGAGCAGTTCTTC. V gene TRBV6-5 combines with J gene TRBJ2-1; D is perhaps TRBD1 (6 bases). The length of the CDR3 is 13 residues. Germline CDR1 is MNHEY and CDR2 is SVGAGI. Trimming pared 7 bases from V and 5 bases from J, leaving 12 bases between.

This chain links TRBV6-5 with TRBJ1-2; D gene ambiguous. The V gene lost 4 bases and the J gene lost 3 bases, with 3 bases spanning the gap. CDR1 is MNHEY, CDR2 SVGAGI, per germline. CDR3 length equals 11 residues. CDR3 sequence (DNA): TGTGCCAGCAGTTCATACTATGGCTACACCTTC. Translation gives CASSSYYGYTF.